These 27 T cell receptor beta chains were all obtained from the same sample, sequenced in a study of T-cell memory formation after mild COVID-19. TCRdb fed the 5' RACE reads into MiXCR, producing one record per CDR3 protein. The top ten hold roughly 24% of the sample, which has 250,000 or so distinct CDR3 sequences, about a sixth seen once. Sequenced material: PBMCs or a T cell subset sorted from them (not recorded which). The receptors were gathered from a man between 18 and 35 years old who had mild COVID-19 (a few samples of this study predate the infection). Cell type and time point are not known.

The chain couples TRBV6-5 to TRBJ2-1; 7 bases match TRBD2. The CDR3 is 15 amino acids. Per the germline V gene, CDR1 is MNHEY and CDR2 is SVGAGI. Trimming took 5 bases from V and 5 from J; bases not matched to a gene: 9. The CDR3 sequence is CASSPLGRGDNEQFF. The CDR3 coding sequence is TGTGCCAGCAGTCCCCTTGGGAGGGGCGACAATGAGCAGTTCTTC.

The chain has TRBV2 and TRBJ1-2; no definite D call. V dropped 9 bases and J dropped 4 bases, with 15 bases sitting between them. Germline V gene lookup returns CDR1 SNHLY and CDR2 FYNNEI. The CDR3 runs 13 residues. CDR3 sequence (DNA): TGTGCCAGAGGCTTTCCCCGGACCTATGGCTACACCTTC. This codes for CARGFPRTYGYTF.

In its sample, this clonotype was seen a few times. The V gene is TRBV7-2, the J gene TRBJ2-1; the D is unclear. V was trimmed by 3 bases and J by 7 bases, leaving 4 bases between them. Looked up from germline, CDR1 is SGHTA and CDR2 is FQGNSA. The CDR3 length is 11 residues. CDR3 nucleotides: TGTGCCAGCAGCTTCCGTAATGAGCAGTTCTTC. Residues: CASSFRNEQFF. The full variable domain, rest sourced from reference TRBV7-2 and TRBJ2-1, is GAGVSQSPSNKVTEKGKDVELRCDPISGHTALYWYRQSLGQGLEFLIYFQGNSAPDKSGLPSDRFSAERTGGSVSTLTIQRTQQEDSAVYLCASSFRNEQFFGPGTRLTVL.

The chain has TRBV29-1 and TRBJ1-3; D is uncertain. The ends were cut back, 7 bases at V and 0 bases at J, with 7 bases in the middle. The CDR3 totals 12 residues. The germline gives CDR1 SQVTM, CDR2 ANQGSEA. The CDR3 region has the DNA TGCAGCGGGTCAGCCTCTGGAAACACCATATATTTT. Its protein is CSGSASGNTIYF.

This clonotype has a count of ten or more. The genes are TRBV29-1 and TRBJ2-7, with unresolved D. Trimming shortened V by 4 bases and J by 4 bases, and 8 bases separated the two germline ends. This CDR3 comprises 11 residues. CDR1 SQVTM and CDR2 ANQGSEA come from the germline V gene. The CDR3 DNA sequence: TGCAGCGTTGTGACGGGTTACGAGCAGTACTTC. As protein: CSVVTGYEQYF.

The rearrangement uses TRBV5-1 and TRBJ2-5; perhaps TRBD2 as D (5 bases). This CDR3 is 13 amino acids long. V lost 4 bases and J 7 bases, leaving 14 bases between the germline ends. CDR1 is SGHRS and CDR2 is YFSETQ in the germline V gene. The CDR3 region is CASSTDSGRTQYF. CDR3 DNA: TGCGCCAGCAGCACGGACTCCGGGCGGACCCAGTACTTC.

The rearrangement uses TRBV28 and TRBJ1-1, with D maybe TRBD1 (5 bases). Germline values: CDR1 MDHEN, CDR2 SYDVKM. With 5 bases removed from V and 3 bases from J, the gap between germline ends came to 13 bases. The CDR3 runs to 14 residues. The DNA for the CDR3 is TGTGCCAGCAGTGCAGGGTGGAAGGACACTGAAGCTTTCTTT. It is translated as CASSAGWKDTEAFF.

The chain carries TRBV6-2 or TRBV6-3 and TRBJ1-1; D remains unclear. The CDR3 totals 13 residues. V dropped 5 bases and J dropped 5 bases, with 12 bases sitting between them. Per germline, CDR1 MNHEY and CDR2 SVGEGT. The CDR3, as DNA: TGTGCCAGCAGTCGCCAGGTTGAGACTGAAGCTTTCTTT. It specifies CASSRQVETEAFF.

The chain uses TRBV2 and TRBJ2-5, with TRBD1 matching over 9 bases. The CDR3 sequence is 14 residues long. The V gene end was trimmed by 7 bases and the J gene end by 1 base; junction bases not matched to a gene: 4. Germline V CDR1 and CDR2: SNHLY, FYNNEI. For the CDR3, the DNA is TGTGCCAGCAACTGGGACAGGGTCCAAGAGACCCAGTACTTC. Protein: CASNWDRVQETQYF. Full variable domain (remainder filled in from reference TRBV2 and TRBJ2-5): EPEVTQTPSHQVTQMGQEVILRCVPISNHLYFYWYRQILGQKVEFLVSFYNNEISEKSEIFDDQFSVERPDGSNFTLKIRSTKLEDSAMYFCASNWDRVQETQYFGPGTRLLVL.

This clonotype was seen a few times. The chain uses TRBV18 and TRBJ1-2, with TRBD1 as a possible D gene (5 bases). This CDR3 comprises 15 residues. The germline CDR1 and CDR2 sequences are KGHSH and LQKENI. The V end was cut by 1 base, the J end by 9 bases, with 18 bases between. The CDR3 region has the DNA TGTGCCAGCTCACCACGGGCGGGACCCCCGTTCCGCTACACCTTC. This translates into CASSPRAGPPFRYTF. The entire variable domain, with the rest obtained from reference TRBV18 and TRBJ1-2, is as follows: NAGVMQNPRHLVRRRGQEARLRCSPMKGHSHVYWYRQLPEEGLKFMVYLQKENIIDESGMPKERFSAEFPKEGPSILRIQQVVRGDSAAYFCASSPRAGPPFRYTFGSGTRLTVV.

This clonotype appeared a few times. CDR3 DNA: TGTGCCAGCAGCCAAGTATCCTTTAGCGGGGACTCCTACAATGAGCAGTTCTTC. Amino acid sequence: CASSQVSFSGDSYNEQFF. The rearrangement uses TRBV3-1 and TRBJ2-1, with TRBD2 matching over 8 bases. The V and J ends lost 1 base and 0 bases, in that order; junction bases with no gene match: 8. CDR3 length equals 18 residues. The germline CDR1 and CDR2 sequences are LGHDT and YNNKEL (reference sequence).

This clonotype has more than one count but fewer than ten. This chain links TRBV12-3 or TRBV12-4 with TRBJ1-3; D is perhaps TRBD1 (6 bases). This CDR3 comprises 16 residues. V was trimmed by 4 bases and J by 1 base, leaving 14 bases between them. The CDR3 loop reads CASSSFGGPSGNTIYF. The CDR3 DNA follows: TGTGCCAGCAGTTCATTCGGGGGGCCTTCTGGAAACACCATATATTTT.

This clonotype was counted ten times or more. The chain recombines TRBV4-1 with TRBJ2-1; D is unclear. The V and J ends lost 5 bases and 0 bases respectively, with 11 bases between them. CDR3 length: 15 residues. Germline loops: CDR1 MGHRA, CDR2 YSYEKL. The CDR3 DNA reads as TGCGCCAGCAGCTCTCGAGGTAGCTCCTACAATGAGCAGTTCTTC. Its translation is CASSSRGSSYNEQFF.

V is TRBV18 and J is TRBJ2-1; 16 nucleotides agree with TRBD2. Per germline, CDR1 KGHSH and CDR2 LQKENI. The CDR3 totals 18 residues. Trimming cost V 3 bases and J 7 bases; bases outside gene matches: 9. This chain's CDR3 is CASSPPGTSGGAVNEQFF. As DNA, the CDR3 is TGTGCCAGCTCACCGCCTGGGACTAGCGGGGGGGCCGTGAATGAGCAGTTCTTC.

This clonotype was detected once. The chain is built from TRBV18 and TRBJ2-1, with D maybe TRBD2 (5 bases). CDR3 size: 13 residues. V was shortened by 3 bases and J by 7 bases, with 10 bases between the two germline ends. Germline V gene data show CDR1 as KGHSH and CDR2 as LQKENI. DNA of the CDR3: TGTGCCAGCTCACCCTACTCGGGAAATGAGCAGTTCTTC. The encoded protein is CASSPYSGNEQFF.

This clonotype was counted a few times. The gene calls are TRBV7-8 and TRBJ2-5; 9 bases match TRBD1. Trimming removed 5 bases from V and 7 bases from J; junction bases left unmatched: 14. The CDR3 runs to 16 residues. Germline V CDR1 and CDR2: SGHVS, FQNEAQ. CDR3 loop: CASSPQTGGISRTQYF. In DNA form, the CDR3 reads TGTGCCAGCAGCCCGCAGACAGGGGGGATCTCCCGGACCCAGTACTTC.

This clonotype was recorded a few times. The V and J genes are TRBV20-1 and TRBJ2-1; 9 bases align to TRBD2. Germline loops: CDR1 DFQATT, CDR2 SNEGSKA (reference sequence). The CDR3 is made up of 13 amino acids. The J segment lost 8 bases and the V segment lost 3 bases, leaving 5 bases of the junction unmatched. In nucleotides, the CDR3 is TGCAGTGCTAGCGGCGGGGGGGAGGATGAGCAGTTCTTC. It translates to CSASGGGEDEQFF.

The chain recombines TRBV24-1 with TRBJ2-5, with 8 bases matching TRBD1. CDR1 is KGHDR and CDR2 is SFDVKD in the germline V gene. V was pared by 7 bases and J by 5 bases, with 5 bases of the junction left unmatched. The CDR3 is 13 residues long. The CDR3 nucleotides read TGTGCCACCAGGGACAGGGATATGGAGACCCAGTACTTC. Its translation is CATRDRDMETQYF.

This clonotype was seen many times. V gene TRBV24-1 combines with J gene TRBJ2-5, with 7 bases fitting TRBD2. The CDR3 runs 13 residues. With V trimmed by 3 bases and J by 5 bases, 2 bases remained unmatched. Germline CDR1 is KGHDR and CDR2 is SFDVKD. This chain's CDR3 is CATSDPAGETQYF. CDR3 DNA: TGTGCCACCAGTGATCCAGCGGGGGAGACCCAGTACTTC.

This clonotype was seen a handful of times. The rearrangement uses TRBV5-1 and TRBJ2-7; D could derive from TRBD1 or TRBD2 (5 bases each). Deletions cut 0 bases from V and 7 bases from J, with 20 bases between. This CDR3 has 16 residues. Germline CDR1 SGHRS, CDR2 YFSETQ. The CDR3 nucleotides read TGCGCCAGCAGCTTGGTGGTCGGGACGCCGGCGAAGGAGCAGTACTTC. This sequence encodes CASSLVVGTPAKEQYF.

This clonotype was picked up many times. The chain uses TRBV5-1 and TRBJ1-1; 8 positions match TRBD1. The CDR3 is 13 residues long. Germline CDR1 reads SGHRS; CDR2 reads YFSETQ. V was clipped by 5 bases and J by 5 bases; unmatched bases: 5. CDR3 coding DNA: TGCGCCAGCAGTAGGACAGGGCAGACTGAAGCTTTCTTT. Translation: CASSRTGQTEAFF.

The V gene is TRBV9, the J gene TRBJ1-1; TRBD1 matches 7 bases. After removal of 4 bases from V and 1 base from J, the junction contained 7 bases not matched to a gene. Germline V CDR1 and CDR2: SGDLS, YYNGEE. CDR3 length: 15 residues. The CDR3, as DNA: TGTGCCAGCAGCCCATCGGGACAGCCGAACACTGAAGCTTTCTTT. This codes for CASSPSGQPNTEAFF.

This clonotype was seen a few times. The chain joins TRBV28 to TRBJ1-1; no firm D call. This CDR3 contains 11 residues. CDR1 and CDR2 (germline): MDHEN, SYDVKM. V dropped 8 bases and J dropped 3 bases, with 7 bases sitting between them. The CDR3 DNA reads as TGTGCCAGCTGGAGGTACACTGAAGCTTTCTTT. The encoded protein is CASWRYTEAFF.

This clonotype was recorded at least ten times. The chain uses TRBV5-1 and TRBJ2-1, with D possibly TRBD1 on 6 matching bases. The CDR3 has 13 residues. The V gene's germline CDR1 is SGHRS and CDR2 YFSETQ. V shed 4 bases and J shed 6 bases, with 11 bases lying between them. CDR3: CASSLDSSNEQFF. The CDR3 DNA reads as TGCGCCAGCAGCCTGGACAGCTCCAATGAGCAGTTCTTC.

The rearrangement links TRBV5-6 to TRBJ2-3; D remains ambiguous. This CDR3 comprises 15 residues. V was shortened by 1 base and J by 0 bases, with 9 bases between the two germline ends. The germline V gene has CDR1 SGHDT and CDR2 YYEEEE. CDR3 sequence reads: CASSLPGTSTDTQYF. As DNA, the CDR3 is TGTGCCAGCAGCTTGCCGGGCACTAGCACAGATACGCAGTATTTT.

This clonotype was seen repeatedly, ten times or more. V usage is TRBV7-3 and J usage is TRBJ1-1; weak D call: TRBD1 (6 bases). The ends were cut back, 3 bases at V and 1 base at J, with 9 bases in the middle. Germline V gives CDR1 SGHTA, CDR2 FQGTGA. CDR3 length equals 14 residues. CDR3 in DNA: TGTGCCAGCAGCTTGGGGGCTGGGAACACTGAAGCTTTCTTT. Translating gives CASSLGAGNTEAFF.

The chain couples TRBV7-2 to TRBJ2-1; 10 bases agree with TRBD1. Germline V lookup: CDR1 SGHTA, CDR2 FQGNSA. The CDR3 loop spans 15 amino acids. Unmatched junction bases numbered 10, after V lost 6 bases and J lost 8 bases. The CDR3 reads CASRWPGQGSYEQFF. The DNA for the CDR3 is TGTGCCAGCAGATGGCCGGGACAGGGGAGCTATGAGCAGTTCTTC.